This T cell receptor (beta chain) was sequenced in a study of human T cells and chemical hapten exposure. General study points: DPC sensitization left the count of TCRs above 1 in 1000 unchanged.

The CDR3 totals 13 residues. The germline V gene encodes CDR1 SQVTM and CDR2 ANQGSEA. V lost 3 bases and J lost 6, with 14 bases in between. It was the library that attached unique molecular identifiers to individual cDNA molecules. Authors' analysis steps: The number of TCRs in each sample had a median of about 100,000 and spanned roughly 23,224 to 700,000. TCRdb used MiXCR to reprocess the 5' RACE reads, holding one entry per CDR3 protein. The V and J calls shown here were made by TCRdb, not taken from the authors' results. The table lists some 150,000 distinct CDR3 sequences, 4.1% of them singletons, with more than 1.2% in the top ten. The starting material, unfractionated whole blood, was used for total RNA extraction. Ten or more counts support this clonotype. Its antigen is currently unknown.

This sequence originates from a female donor in good health. V is TRBV29-1 and J is TRBJ1-1, with D perhaps matching TRBD1 (5 bases). The CDR3 bases are TGCAGCGTTGAGGGGGGATGGGTAGCTGAAGCTTTCTTT. Its translation is CSVEGGWVAEAFF.